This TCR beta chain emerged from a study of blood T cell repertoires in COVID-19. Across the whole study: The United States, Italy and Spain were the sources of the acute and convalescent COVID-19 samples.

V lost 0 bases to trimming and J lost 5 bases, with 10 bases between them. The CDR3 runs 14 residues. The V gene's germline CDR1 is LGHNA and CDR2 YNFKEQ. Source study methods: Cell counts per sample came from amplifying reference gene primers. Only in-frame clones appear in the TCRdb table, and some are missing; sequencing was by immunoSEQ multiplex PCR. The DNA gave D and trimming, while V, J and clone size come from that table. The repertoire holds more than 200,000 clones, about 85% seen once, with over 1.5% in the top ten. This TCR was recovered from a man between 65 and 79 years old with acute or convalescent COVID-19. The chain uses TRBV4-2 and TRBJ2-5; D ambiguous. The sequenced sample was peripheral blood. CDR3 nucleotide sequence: TGTGCCAGCAGCCAAGACGTACCCGGGGAGACCCAGTACTTC. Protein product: CASSQDVPGETQYF.